Shown below are 6 T cell receptor beta chains from a single sample sequenced in a study of T cell clonality in common variable immunodeficiency. The protocol was immunoSEQ multiplex PCR, while the TCRdb copy is restricted to in-frame clones and leaves out a portion. This set yields about 20,000 clones and no singletons; the top ten hold approximately 2.6%. Overall study findings and caveats: Common variable immunodeficiency TCR beta sequences reportedly had fewer deletions and N-nucleotide insertions.

The antigens of these receptors remain unknown. The source material was peripheral blood mononuclear cells. The receptor set was obtained from a human donor with common variable immunodeficiency.

For this clone: The CDR3 goes on 3 residues after the read ends, and that part is filled in from the germline J gene. The sample contains more than one DNA sequence encoding this CDR3. The chain links TRBV7-7 to TRBJ2-5; 7 nucleotides match TRBD1. The CDR3 is 15 residues long. V lost 1 base and J lost 5; bases outside the gene matches: 7. Germline V gives CDR1 SSHAT, CDR2 FNYEAQ (reference sequence). CDR3 DNA, as far as it was read: TGTGCCAGCAGCTTAGGCGGACAGGCACGGGAGACC. It encodes CASSLGGQARET. The complete CDR3 sequence is CASSLGGQARETQYF.

Of note for this clone: The read falls 3 residues short of the CDR3 end, and the missing part is taken from the germline J gene. This chain uses TRBV7-2 with TRBJ2-5; D is uncertain. This CDR3 is built from 14 residues. Germline V gene lookup returns CDR1 SGHTA and CDR2 FQGNSA. V was shortened by 0 bases and J by 2 bases, with 7 bases between the two germline ends. CDR3 DNA (partial): TGTGCCAGCAGCTTAGCAGGCAGGCAAGAGACC. Its protein product is CASSLAGRQET. The CDR3 as a whole reads CASSLAGRQETQYF.

The part of the CDR3 DNA that was read is TGTGCCAGTAGTAACGGACAGGTCCTCTGGGAG. Translating gives CASSNGQVLWE. The entire CDR3 sequence reads CASSNGQVLWELFF. The chain is built from TRBV19 and TRBJ2-2; 7 nucleotides agree with TRBD1. The DNA ends 3 residues before the CDR3 does, and the rest of the CDR3 is filled in from the germline J gene. The CDR3 covers 14 residues. The germline V gene has CDR1 LNHDA and CDR2 SQIVND (reference sequence). J was trimmed by 9 bases and V by 4 bases; bases with no gene match: 8.

Comment on this clone: Read coverage stops 3 residues before the CDR3 terminus; the germline J gene supplies the remainder. The chain is built from TRBV6-1 and TRBJ2-5; D is uncertain. Germline V gene sequence: CDR1 MNHNS, CDR2 SASEGT. The ends were cut back, 2 bases at V and 7 bases at J, with 20 bases in the middle. CDR3 length: 16 amino acids. The part of the CDR3 DNA that was read is TGTGCCAGCAGTGAACCTACTGCCGCCGGTTCGTGGACC. This gives the protein CASSEPTAAGSWT. In full, the CDR3 reads CASSEPTAAGSWTQYF.

This clone was counted a few times. The read terminates 3 residues ahead of where the CDR3 ends, so the germline J gene completes it. The J gene is TRBJ2-7, the V gene TRBV7-2; D not resolved. Germline assignment: CDR1 SGHTA and CDR2 FQGNSA. Trimming stripped 6 bases from V and 4 bases from J, with 16 bases between. This CDR3 spans 14 amino acids. CDR3 sequence: CASRVSVTVYEQYF. CDR3 bases read: TGTGCCAGCAGAGTCTCGGTCACGGTTTACGAG.

This clone was detected a few times. The read gets to within 3 residues of the CDR3 end, and the germline J gene fills in the rest. The V and J genes are TRBV19 and TRBJ2-4; 7 bases align to TRBD1. Looked up from germline, CDR1 is LNHDA and CDR2 is SQIVND (reference sequence). Unmatched junction bases numbered 15, after V lost 10 bases and J lost 0 bases. There are 17 residues in the CDR3. The part of the CDR3 DNA that was read is TGTGCCACCTCCAAATACCCGGGACAGTTAGCCAAAAACATT. It encodes CATSKYPGQLAKNI. The full CDR3 protein reads CATSKYPGQLAKNIQYF. The full variable domain, rest sourced from reference TRBV19 and TRBJ2-4, is DGGITQSPKYLFRKEGQNVTLSCEQNLNHDAMYWYRQDPGQGLRLIYYSQIVNDFQKGDIAEGYSVSREKKESFPLTVTSAQKNPTAFYLCATSKYPGQLAKNIQYFGAGTRLSVL.